One TCR beta chain is described in this entry. Its antigen has not been determined. The record has no base qualities; no much larger clone is one base away. Libraries were built with the immunoSEQ multiplex PCR assay. To provide template for TCR sequencing, every sample had RNA extracted and reverse transcribed into cDNA. SuperScript III was used for first-strand cDNA synthesis, primed with a 2:1 mix of oligo-dT and random hexamers. Amplification bias was assessed with a synthetic immune receptor repertoire, and residual bias was removed computationally. From the authors' description of their analysis: Raw reads were preprocessed to remove errors, and CDR3 was defined by IMGT conventions from the conserved cysteine to phenylalanine. To get clonality, Shannon entropy was normalized by log2 of the number of productive unique TCRs and the result was subtracted from 1. Scalp TCRbeta sequences were cross-referenced with sorted blood CD4 and CD8 repertoires so that the CD4 or CD8 identity of scalp clones could be inferred. In TCRdb, the immuneACCESS table is reduced to in-frame sequences with V and J assigned. These tables do not hold every clone; where another copy was compared, an unresolved V gene accounts for under half, and the others remain unexplained. V, J and clone size are those of that table, while D and trimming were read from the DNA. This sample has fewer than 250,000 clones in its table, and approximately 57% of those were observed once. The leading ten clones occupy about 0.94% of the sample.

This entry comes from a study of CD8+ T cells in alopecia areata (dated by TCRdb to 2017 to 2018). Study-wide context: Treated patients were enrolled in an open-label pilot trial of oral tofacitinib, 5 to 10 mg twice daily, for moderate-to-severe alopecia areata. Tofacitinib was given for 6 to 18 months, followed by 6 months of follow-up off drug to assess delayed response and recurrence. Disease severity in treated patients was measured with the SALT score, which quantifies the percentage of affected scalp surface area. High-throughput TCRbeta sequencing was used to examine T cell clonal expansion in alopecia areata in both the C3H/HeJ mouse model and human patients. Scalp tissue and sorted CD4+ and CD8+ peripheral blood T cells from patchy and totalis/universalis alopecia areata patients and from healthy controls were covered by human TCRbeta sequencing. Biopsies were taken from tofacitinib-treated patients at baseline and again at 4 and 24 weeks into treatment, and several of those patients also had a later scalp biopsy. Scalp clonality was compared among normal scalp (n=4), patchy alopecia areata scalp (n=8), and alopecia totalis/universalis scalp (n=8). RNA came from the PAXgene miRNA kit for fixed scalp, the miRNeasy kit for PBMCs, and the RNeasy kit for mouse skin. TCRbeta CDR3 regions were amplified by immunoSEQ multiplex PCR with 35 Vbeta forward and 13 Jbeta reverse primers. Paper-wide results and their limitations: Compared with normal scalp, lesional scalp had higher clonality and more expanded CD8+ clones, particularly in alopecia totalis/universalis, a pattern that suggests antigenic drive. Tofacitinib significantly decreased scalp clonality and the number of expanded CD8+ clones among the top 100 scalp clones. Because the treated cohort was small and had only one nonresponder, larger studies are needed to examine links between baseline CD8+ expansion and response. Unlike mouse skin, where gammadelta T cells dominate, normal human skin contains resident alphabeta T cells that get sequenced too, which complicates analysis of the scalp TCR repertoire. Shared TCR sequences between patients were less evident than in mice, which may be partly attributable to HLA diversity in the patient population. Many expanded lesional clones persisted in scalp and blood during tofacitinib treatment, which may partly explain relapse after stopping treatment.

The time point label corresponds to: 20 to 30 weeks on oral tofacitinib. The intended sense of this specimen's treatment or condition label: oral pan-JAK inhibitor, 5-10 mg twice daily. From alopecia areata patients, peripheral blood was collected along with lesional scalp punch biopsies. After PBMCs were isolated by density centrifugation and stained for CD3, CD4 and CD8, a FACSAria was used to sort CD4+ and CD8+ T cells. The V and J ends are trimmed by 4 bases and 5 bases, leaving 9 bases between them. Including the terminal cysteine and phenylalanine, the CDR3 comprises 11 residues. Only the CDR3 DNA stays, 33 bases, in frame from base 1. Reading the germline V gene gives CDR1 SQVTM and CDR2 ANQGSEA.

This specimen consisted of CD4+ T cells sorted from blood, obtained at week 24, from a patient treated with tofacitinib. The source of this sequence is a human donor with alopecia areata. The sequence links TRBV29-1 to TRBJ2-7, with no reliable assignment of the D segment. For the CDR3, the sequence is CSVAAWDEQYF. Read as DNA, the sequence is TGCAGCGTTGCGGCATGGGACGAGCAGTACTTC.